This TCR beta chain comes out of a study of blood T cell repertoires in COVID-19. Study details: Samples of COVID-19 (acute and convalescent) were obtained from the United States, Italy and Spain.

CDR1 is MDHEN and CDR2 is SYDVKM in the germline V gene. The CDR3 loop spans 16 amino acids. J gave up 4 bases and V 1 base, and 4 bases lay outside the gene matches. Original processing notes: Amplification from reference gene primers served as the basis for estimated nucleated cell counts. Here immunoSEQ multiplex PCR was the method, and the copy in TCRdb shows in-frame clones only, minus some. V and J calls and clone size follow that table, whereas D and trimming were derived from the DNA. The sample carries some 100,000 clones, 85% to 90% recorded once. This TCR derives from a woman of 80 years or more with active COVID-19. The chain links TRBV28 to TRBJ2-7, with 13 positions matching TRBD2. Material: peripheral blood. The CDR3 sequence: CASSLSGLAGAYEQYF. In DNA, the CDR3 is TGTGCCAGCAGTTTATCAGGACTAGCGGGAGCTTACGAGCAGTACTTC. The whole variable domain, remainder taken from reference TRBV28 and TRBJ2-7, is DVKVTQSSRYLVKRTGEKVFLECVQDMDHENMFWYRQDPGLGLRLIYFSYDVKMKEKGDIPEGYSVSREKKERFSLILESASTNQTSMYLCASSLSGLAGAYEQYFGPGTRLTVT.